The next 20 T cell receptor beta chains were all read from a single sample in a study of spatial heterogeneity in lung cancer. Whole-study findings and limits: Counts that tracked tumor mutation counts were those of expanded intratumoral alpha and beta TCRs.

Indicated time point: sample taken at primary tumor resection. These receptors have no known antigen. TCRdb reprocessed the 5' RACE reads with MiXCR, giving one entry per CDR3 protein. The sample lists about 13,000 distinct CDR3 sequences, over 4.5% occurring once. The material sequenced was lung tumor tissue, taken at surgery. The receptors come from a male donor with early-stage non-small cell lung cancer.

This clonotype was counted only a few times. Since it is a stray read in a library aimed at alpha chains, this beta chain has a size that is not meaningful. The V and J genes are TRBV19 and TRBJ1-1, with no clear D. CDR3 size: 15 residues. Germline V gene data show CDR1 as LNHDA and CDR2 as SQIVND (reference sequence). The V gene lost 3 bases and the J gene lost 4 bases, with 15 bases spanning the gap. CDR3 sequence (DNA): TGTGCCAGTAGTATGTTAAAACAAAGCGGCACTGAAGCTTTCTTT. Translation: CASSMLKQSGTEAFF.

Only a few counts were recorded for this clonotype. This beta chain was picked up by a library intended for alpha chains and is off target, so its count carries little meaning. The V call is TRBV5-4, the J call TRBJ2-2, with D unresolved. The CDR3 has 13 residues. Per germline, CDR1 SGHNT and CDR2 YYREEE (reference sequence). V lost 2 bases, J lost 5 bases, and 7 bases lay in between. In DNA form, the CDR3 reads TGTGCCAGCAGCTTTGGAATGACCGGGGAGCTGTTTTTT. As protein: CASSFGMTGELFF.

By its share, this clonotype is medium-sized. As an off-target read in a library built for alpha chains, this beta chain has a frequency of little significance. V and J are TRBV24-1 and TRBJ2-3, with a possible D match to TRBD2 (6 bases). Germline V gives CDR1 KGHDR, CDR2 SFDVKD. Trimming took 3 bases from V and 6 from J, leaving 12 bases between them. The CDR3 totals 14 residues. In nucleotides, the CDR3 is TGTGCCACCAGTGATCCCCGGGACTCGGATACGCAGTATTTT. This sequence encodes CATSDPRDSDTQYF.

In its sample, this clonotype was seen many times. A library made for alpha chains picked up this beta chain off target, so its size means little. The chain uses TRBV5-1 and TRBJ2-6, with D unresolved. Germline CDR1 and CDR2: SGHRS and YFSETQ. V lost 0 bases and J lost 0, with 7 bases in between. The CDR3 runs to 16 residues. The CDR3 sequence: CASSLATSSGANVLTF. The CDR3 DNA reads as TGCGCCAGCAGCTTGGCTACGAGCTCTGGGGCCAACGTCCTGACTTTC.

This clonotype was counted at least ten times. The size of this beta chain means little, since it is a stray read in a library made for alpha chains. The chain is built from TRBV4-3 and TRBJ2-3; TRBD2 aligns across 9 bases. J was trimmed by 1 base and V by 1 base; bases with no gene match: 12. The CDR3 totals 19 residues. Germline V gives CDR1 LGHNA, CDR2 YSLEER. The CDR3: CASSQVLLAGEYGTDTQYF. CDR3 DNA sequence: TGCGCCAGCAGCCAAGTTCTCTTAGCGGGGGAGTACGGCACAGATACGCAGTATTTT.

This clonotype was picked up many times. This beta chain turned up in a library designed for alpha chains; as an off-target read, its abundance says little. This chain links TRBV5-4 with TRBJ2-5; 9 bases agree with TRBD1. The CDR3 extends over 14 amino acids. Germline lookup yields CDR1 SGHNT and CDR2 YYREEE (reference sequence). Trimming cost V 4 bases and J 2 bases; bases outside gene matches: 3. CDR3 nucleotides: TGTGCCAGCAGCCCGACAGGGGGTCAAGAGACCCAGTACTTC. Translated: CASSPTGGQETQYF. The full variable domain, completed using reference TRBV5-4 and TRBJ2-5, is ETGVTQSPTHLIKTRGQQVTLRCSSQSGHNTVSWYQQALGQGPQFIFQYYREEENGRGNFPPRFSGLQFPNYSSELNVNALELDDSALYLCASSPTGGQETQYFGPGTRLLVL.

This clonotype was seen many times. Since it is a stray read in a library aimed at alpha chains, this beta chain has a size that is not meaningful. The genes are TRBV5-5 and TRBJ1-2; D gene uncertain. With 3 bases removed from V and 0 bases from J, the gap between germline ends came to 12 bases. Germline CDR1 is SGHKS and CDR2 is YYEKEE (reference sequence). This CDR3 has 15 amino acids. CDR3: CASSSRTLSNYGYTF. The CDR3 nucleotides read TGTGCCAGCAGCTCTAGGACCCTTTCTAACTATGGCTACACCTTC.

This clonotype was observed many times. This beta chain lies outside the target of a library built for alpha chains; its clone size means little. The J gene is TRBJ1-1, the V gene TRBV9; D unresolved. The CDR3 totals 12 residues. Trimming took 0 bases from V and 5 from J, leaving 5 bases between them. Germline V gene data show CDR1 as SGDLS and CDR2 as YYNGEE. DNA for the CDR3: TGTGCCAGCAGCGTAGAGACAACTGAAGCTTTCTTT. Amino acids: CASSVETTEAFF.

This clonotype was seen repeatedly, ten times or more. This beta chain turned up in a library designed for alpha chains; as an off-target read, its abundance says little. The V gene is TRBV6-2 or TRBV6-3, the J gene TRBJ1-1, with 7 bases identical to TRBD1. Per the germline V gene, CDR1 is MNHEY and CDR2 is SVGEGT. V was clipped by 3 bases and J by 5 bases; unmatched bases: 12. The CDR3 is 16 amino acids. The CDR3 bases are TGTGCCAGCAGTTATCAGCCAGGGGGTTTTAGGACTGAAGCTTTCTTT. Its protein product is CASSYQPGGFRTEAFF.

This clonotype showed up many times. This beta chain appears as a stray read in a library generated for alpha chains; its size is not informative. The chain couples TRBV5-6 to TRBJ2-4; D might be TRBD2 (5 bases). The CDR3 has 14 residues. CDR1 and CDR2 (germline): SGHDT, YYEEEE. Trimming removed 4 bases at V and 0 bases at J, with 8 bases between. The DNA for the CDR3 is TGTGCCAGCAGCGCCGGACTAGCCAAAAACATTCAGTACTTC. Protein sequence: CASSAGLAKNIQYF.

This clonotype was seen many times. The library was built for alpha chains, so this beta chain is an off-target read and its size means little. CDR3 bases: TGTGCCAGCTCACCAGGGGGCCAAGGGGGGCGCGTTGAAGCTTTCTTT. Protein: CASSPGGQGGRVEAFF. V is TRBV18 and J is TRBJ1-1; D is possibly TRBD1 (6 bases). CDR1 and CDR2 from the germline V gene are KGHSH and LQKENI. This CDR3 is built from 16 residues. Trimming left V 2 bases short and J 7 bases short, with 20 bases between. Full variable domain (missing parts from reference TRBV18 and TRBJ1-1): NAGVMQNPRHLVRRRGQEARLRCSPMKGHSHVYWYRQLPEEGLKFMVYLQKENIIDESGMPKERFSAEFPKEGPSILRIQQVVRGDSAAYFCASSPGGQGGRVEAFFGQGTRLTVV.

This clonotype was seen repeatedly, ten times or more. The library was designed around alpha chains, so this beta chain is a stray read whose abundance carries little weight. V is TRBV15 and J is TRBJ1-1; D gene ambiguous. The CDR3 contains 12 residues. From germline, CDR1 is LNHNV and CDR2 YYDKDF (reference sequence). V was pared by 7 bases and J by 7 bases, with 13 bases between. The CDR3 region has the DNA TGTGCCACCAAACGTCCGGACCATGAAGCTTTCTTT. Protein product: CATKRPDHEAFF.

This clonotype has a count of ten or more. The library was prepared for alpha chains; this beta chain is a stray read, so its frequency means little. The gene calls are TRBV4-3 and TRBJ2-3; tentatively, D is TRBD1 (6 bases). Germline V gene data show CDR1 as LGHNA and CDR2 as YSLEER. The CDR3 has 16 residues. Between the trimmed V and J ends, which lost 0 bases and 2 bases, there was a span of 12 bases. CDR3 residues: CASSQDQGLDTDTQYF. Here the CDR3 DNA reads TGCGCCAGCAGCCAAGATCAGGGGCTCGACACAGATACGCAGTATTTT.

This clonotype is labeled medium-sized. Because this beta chain is a stray read in a library intended to capture alpha chains, its abundance should not be given much weight. V and J are TRBV5-1 and TRBJ2-2; D remains ambiguous. The ends were cut back, 2 bases at V and 0 bases at J, with 11 bases in the middle. Germline values: CDR1 SGHRS, CDR2 YFSETQ. This CDR3 region has 16 residues. The CDR3 region has the DNA TGCGCCAGCAGCTTTCCTGGACCTTCGAACACCGGGGAGCTGTTTTTT. This gives the protein CASSFPGPSNTGELFF.

This clonotype was recorded at least ten times. The library was built for alpha chains, so this beta chain is an off-target read and its size means little. The rearrangement uses TRBV4-3 and TRBJ1-2; D remains ambiguous. Looked up from germline, CDR1 is LGHNA and CDR2 is YSLEER. Trimming shortened V by 0 bases and J by 4 bases, and 12 bases separated the two germline ends. This CDR3 contains 15 residues. In DNA, the CDR3 is TGCGCCAGCAGCCAAGAGTGGCGAGTACTCTATGGCTACACCTTC. This codes for CASSQEWRVLYGYTF.

This clonotype turned up a few times. A library made for alpha chains picked up this beta chain off target, so its size means little. The chain employs TRBV18 and TRBJ1-5; D gene unclear. This CDR3 contains 13 residues. V lost 6 bases, J lost 0 bases, and 6 bases lay in between. The germline CDR1 and CDR2 sequences are KGHSH and LQKENI. The CDR3: CASSFYSNQPQHF. The DNA of the CDR3 is TGTGCCAGCTCCTTCTATAGCAATCAGCCCCAGCATTTT. Full variable domain (remainder filled in from reference TRBV18 and TRBJ1-5): NAGVMQNPRHLVRRRGQEARLRCSPMKGHSHVYWYRQLPEEGLKFMVYLQKENIIDESGMPKERFSAEFPKEGPSILRIQQVVRGDSAAYFCASSFYSNQPQHFGDGTRLSIL.

The table lists this clonotype with many counts. With the library built for alpha chains, this beta chain is off target and its frequency is not meaningful. J is TRBJ2-5 and V is TRBV6-2 or TRBV6-3; D gene ambiguous. The CDR3 consists of 12 residues. Trimming shortened V by 4 bases and J by 2 bases, and 5 bases separated the two germline ends. The germline CDR1 and CDR2 sequences are MNHEY and SVGEGT. The CDR3 nucleotides read TGTGCCAGCAGTTCCGCTCAAGAGACCCAGTACTTC. Translating gives CASSSAQETQYF.

This clonotype has ten or more counts. This beta chain represents an off-target read in a library built for alpha chains; its size is of limited meaning. The chain uses TRBV11-3 and TRBJ2-1; 10 nucleotides match TRBD1. This CDR3 is built from 15 residues. Germline CDR1 and CDR2: SGHNT and YENEEA. With V trimmed by 4 bases and J by 12 bases, 12 bases remained unmatched. DNA of the CDR3: TGTGCCAGCAGCTCAAGCGGACAGGGGGTCGTTGGGCAGTTCTTC. Translated: CASSSSGQGVVGQFF.

Remarks on this clonotype: This beta chain slipped into a library made for alpha chains as a stray read, so its size is not meaningful. The chain recombines TRBV7-8 with TRBJ1-5; D not certain. The V gene's germline CDR1 is SGHVS and CDR2 FQNEAQ. With 5 bases removed from V and 0 bases from J, the gap between germline ends came to 11 bases. There are 15 residues in the CDR3. The CDR3 bases are TGTGCCAGCAGCCTTCAGGAGACTAGCAATCAGCCCCAGCATTTT. It codes for CASSLQETSNQPQHF.

This clonotype was seen many times. Because this beta chain is a stray read in a library intended to capture alpha chains, its abundance should not be given much weight. The chain couples TRBV5-1 to TRBJ1-6, with D perhaps matching TRBD1 (6 bases). V was cut by 0 bases and J by 12 bases, with 13 bases left in between. Germline loops: CDR1 SGHRS, CDR2 YFSETQ. The CDR3 is made up of 14 amino acids. CDR3 DNA: TGCGCCAGCAGCTTGGTTGTACAGGGCGAACCCCTCCACTTT. It specifies CASSLVVQGEPLHF.